This TCR beta chain was found in a study of blood T cell repertoires in COVID-19. Study at large: The study drew acute and convalescent COVID-19 samples from the United States, Italy and Spain. PBMCs, B-cell-depleted T cells, or T cells were the source of the cDNA or gDNA that made up the material.

Per the original data handling: The authors estimated nucleated cell counts from reference gene primer amplification. Generated by immunoSEQ multiplex PCR, the TCRdb table keeps only in-frame clones and is missing some. V and J calls and clone size are those listed in that table; D and trimming were worked out from the DNA. The profile covers about 120,000 clones, with 86% appearing a single time and about 4.5% taken by the ten largest. The CDR3 spans 15 residues. Per the germline V gene, CDR1 is MNHEY and CDR2 is SVGAGI. V gave up 0 bases and J gave up 6 bases, with 12 bases separating them. The rearrangement links TRBV6-5 to TRBJ1-5, with a weak D call TRBD1 (6 bases). This TCR was recovered from a man between 35 and 55 years old with acute or convalescent COVID-19. The specimen was peripheral blood. The CDR3 reads CASSYSAGVGQPQHF. In DNA form, the CDR3 reads TGTGCCAGCAGTTACTCGGCAGGGGTAGGTCAGCCCCAGCATTTT.